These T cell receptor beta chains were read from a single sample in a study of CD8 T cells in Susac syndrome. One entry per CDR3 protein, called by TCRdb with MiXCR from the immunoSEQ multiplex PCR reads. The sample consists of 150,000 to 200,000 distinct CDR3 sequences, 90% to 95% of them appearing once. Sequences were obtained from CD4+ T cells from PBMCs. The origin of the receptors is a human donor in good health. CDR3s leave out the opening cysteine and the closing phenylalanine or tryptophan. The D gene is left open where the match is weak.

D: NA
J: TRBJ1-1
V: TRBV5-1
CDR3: ASSFPGGTEAF

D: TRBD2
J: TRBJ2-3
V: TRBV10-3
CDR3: ATQGSSGSTDTQY

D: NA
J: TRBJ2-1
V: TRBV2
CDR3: ASRLLATGKEQF

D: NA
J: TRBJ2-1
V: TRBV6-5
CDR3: ASSLSNEQF

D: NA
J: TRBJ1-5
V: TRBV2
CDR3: ASRGRLSNQPQH

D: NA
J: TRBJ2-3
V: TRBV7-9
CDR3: ASSYSGADTQY

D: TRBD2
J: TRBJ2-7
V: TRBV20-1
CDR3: SAPNTASGRYEQY

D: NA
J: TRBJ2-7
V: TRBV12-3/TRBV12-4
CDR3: ASSFDSSEQY

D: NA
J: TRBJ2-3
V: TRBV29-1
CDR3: SVDTGIDTQY

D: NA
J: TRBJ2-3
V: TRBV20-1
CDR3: SARRPGSLSTDTQY

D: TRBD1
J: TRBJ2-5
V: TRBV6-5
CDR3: ASSYNSDRVGETQY

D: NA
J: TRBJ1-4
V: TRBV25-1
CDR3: ASSRGNEKLF

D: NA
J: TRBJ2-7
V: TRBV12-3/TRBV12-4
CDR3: ASSLRTYEQY

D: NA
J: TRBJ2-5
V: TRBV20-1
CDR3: SATGRYVAQY

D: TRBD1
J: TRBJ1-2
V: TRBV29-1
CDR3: SVAGGASTYGYT

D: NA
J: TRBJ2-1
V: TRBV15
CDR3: ATSRRDQKQF

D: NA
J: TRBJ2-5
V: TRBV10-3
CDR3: AISEWGDGTQY

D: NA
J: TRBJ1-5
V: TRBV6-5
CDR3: ASRKGSNQPQH

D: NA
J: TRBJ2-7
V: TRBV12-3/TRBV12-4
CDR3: ASSWLGEQY

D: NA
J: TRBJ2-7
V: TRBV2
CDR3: ASSELTPPEQY

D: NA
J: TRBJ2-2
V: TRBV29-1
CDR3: SVEVRRNTGELF

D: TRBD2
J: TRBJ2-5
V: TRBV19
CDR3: ASSPRLAGVLQETQY

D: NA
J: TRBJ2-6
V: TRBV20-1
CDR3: SALGANVLT

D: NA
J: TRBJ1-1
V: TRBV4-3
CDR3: ASSQQYSIGMNEAF

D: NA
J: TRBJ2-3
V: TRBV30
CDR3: AWNPNRWNTQY

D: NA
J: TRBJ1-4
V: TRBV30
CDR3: AWSGDRAAGEKLF

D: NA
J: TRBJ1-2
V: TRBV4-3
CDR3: ASSQVYRSANYGYT

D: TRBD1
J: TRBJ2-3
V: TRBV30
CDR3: AWTLRGLADTQY

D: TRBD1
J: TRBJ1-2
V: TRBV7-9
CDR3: ASSTQRGPNYGYT

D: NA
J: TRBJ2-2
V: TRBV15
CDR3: ATGGRTGELF

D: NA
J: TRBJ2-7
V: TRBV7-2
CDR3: ASSYDRFSSYEQY

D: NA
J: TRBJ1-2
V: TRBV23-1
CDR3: ASSRLGACYGYT

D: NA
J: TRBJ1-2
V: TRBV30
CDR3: AWSTGQRPYGYT

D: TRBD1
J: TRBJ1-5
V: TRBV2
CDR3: ASSADRVNQPQH

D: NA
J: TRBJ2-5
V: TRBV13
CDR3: ASSLDTQETQY

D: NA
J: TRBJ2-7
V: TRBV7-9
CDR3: ASSRTAREQY

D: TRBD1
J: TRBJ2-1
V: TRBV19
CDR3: ASSAGQVGNEQF

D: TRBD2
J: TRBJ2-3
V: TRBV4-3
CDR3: ASSQELAGGADTQY

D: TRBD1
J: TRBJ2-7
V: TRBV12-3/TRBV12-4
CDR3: ASSLSRGRIDEQY

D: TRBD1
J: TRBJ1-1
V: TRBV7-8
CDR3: ASSWDSMNTEAF

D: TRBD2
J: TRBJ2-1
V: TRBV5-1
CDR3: ASSPSGSRYNEQF

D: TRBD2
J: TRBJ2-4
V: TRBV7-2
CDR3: ASSLGSLAGTKNIQY

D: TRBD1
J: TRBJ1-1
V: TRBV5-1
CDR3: ASSPAPGQGWTEAF

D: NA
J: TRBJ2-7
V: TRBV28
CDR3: ASRFRENHEQY

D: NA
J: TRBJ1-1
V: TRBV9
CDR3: ASSVAGMNTEAF

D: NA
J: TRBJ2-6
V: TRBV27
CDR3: ASSLVVTGANVLT

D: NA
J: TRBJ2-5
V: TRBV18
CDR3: ASSQTRRGGETQY

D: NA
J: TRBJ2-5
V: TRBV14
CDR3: ASSQYLQETQY

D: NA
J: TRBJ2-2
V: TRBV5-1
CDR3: ASSLRPTGDGEYGGELF

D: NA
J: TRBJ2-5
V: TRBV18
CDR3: ASSPPGVRETQY

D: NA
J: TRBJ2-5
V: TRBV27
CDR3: ASSIQGPETQY